Below, one T cell receptor beta chain is given with its context. Its antigen is currently unknown. Both 60 Vbeta primers and 13 Jbeta primers went into the PCR. Method: immunoSEQ multiplex PCR; TCRdb's copy keeps in-frame clones and lacks some. The data contain 95,000 to 110,000 clones, approximately 80% of them singletons. This entry belongs to a study of cytomegalovirus exposure and HLA in healthy donors. Overall study results and limits: In a later analysis, compared with equally common non-associated chains, HLA-associated beta chains were more expanded. Accurate predictions that matched the HLA-A and HLA-B alleles of most subjects were reportedly made from TCR beta sequences. Previously analyzed data showed that most TCR beta V segments were productive at a frequency of about 87% or about 30%.

V shed 8 bases, J shed 1 base, and the junction held 2 bases outside the gene matches. The CDR3 totals 15 residues. Germline CDR1 is SEHNR and CDR2 is FQNEAQ (reference sequence). Sequences were obtained from PBMCs. V and J are TRBV7-9 and TRBJ2-1; TRBD2 agrees at 13 bases. The sequence derives from a male donor in good health and CMV-seronegative. CDR3 in amino acids: CASGGLAGSYNEQFF. Written as DNA, the CDR3 is TGTGCCAGCGGGGGACTAGCGGGATCCTACAATGAGCAGTTCTTC.